This T cell receptor beta chain was captured in a study of blood T cell repertoires in COVID-19. CDR1 and CDR2 from the germline V gene are LGHDT and YNNKEL (reference sequence). The V and J ends lost 1 base and 1 base, in that order; junction bases with no gene match: 4. The CDR3 is made up of 16 amino acids. Libraries were prepared by immunoSEQ multiplex PCR; TCRdb keeps only in-frame clonotypes and omits some of them. Of 150,000 to 160,000 clones detected, roughly 84% appear once; the ten largest clones hold approximately 0.63%. The genes are TRBV3-1 (or the pseudogene TRBV3-2) and TRBJ1-3; 7 nucleotides line up with TRBD1. Input material: peripheral blood. This TCR was recovered from a man in his fifties or sixties with COVID-19, enrolled during active disease. CDR3 nucleotides: TGTGCCAGCAGCCAAGCCCCGACAGGGTCTGGAAACACCATATATTTT. This sequence encodes CASSQAPTGSGNTIYF.